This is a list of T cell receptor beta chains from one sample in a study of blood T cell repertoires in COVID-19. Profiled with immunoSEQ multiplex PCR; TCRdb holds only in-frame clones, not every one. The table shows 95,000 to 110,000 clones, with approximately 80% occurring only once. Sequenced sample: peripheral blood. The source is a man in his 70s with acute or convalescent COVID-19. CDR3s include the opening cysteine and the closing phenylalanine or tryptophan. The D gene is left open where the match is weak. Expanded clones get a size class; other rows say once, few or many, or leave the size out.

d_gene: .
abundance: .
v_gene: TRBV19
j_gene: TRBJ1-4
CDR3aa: CASRNTGATNEKLFF
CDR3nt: TGTGCCAGTAGGAATACAGGTGCAACTAATGAAAAACTGTTTTTT

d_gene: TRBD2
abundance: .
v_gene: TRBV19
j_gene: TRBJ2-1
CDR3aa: CASSILAGGNNEQFF
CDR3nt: TGTGCCAGTAGTATCCTAGCGGGGGGAAACAATGAGCAGTTCTTC

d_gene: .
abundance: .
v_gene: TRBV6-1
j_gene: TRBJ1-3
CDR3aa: CASSESQGAASGNTIYF
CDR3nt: TGTGCCAGCAGTGAAAGTCAAGGGGCAGCCTCTGGAAACACCATATATTTT

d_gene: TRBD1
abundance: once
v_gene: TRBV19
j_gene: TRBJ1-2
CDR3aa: CASSIGETGLDGYTF
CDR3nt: TGTGCCAGTAGTATAGGGGAGACAGGGTTGGATGGCTACACCTTC

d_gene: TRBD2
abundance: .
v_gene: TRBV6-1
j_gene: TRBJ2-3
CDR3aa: CASSEARLAGESSTDTQYF
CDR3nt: TGTGCCAGCAGTGAAGCGCGCCTAGCGGGGGAATCTAGCACAGATACGCAGTATTTT

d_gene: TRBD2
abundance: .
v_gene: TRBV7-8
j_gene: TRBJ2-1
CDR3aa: CASSSGGGDSSSYNEQFF
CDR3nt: TGTGCCAGCAGCTCGGGGGGGGGAGACAGTAGCTCCTACAATGAGCAGTTCTTC

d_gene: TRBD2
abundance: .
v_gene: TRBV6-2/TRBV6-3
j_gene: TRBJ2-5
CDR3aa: CASSYSFERGIQETQYF
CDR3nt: TGTGCCAGCAGTTACTCGTTTGAGCGGGGGATCCAAGAGACCCAGTACTTC

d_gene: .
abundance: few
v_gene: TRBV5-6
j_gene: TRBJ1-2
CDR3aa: CASSLTGQTYGYTF
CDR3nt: TGTGCCAGCAGCTTGACAGGTCAAACCTATGGCTACACCTTC

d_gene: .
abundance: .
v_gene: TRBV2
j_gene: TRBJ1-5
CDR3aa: CASRREANQPQHF
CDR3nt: TGTGCCAGCAGGAGGGAAGCCAATCAGCCCCAGCATTTT

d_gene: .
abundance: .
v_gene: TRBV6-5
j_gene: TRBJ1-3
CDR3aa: CASSRGNTIYF
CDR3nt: TGTGCCAGCTCTCGTGGAAACACCATATATTTT

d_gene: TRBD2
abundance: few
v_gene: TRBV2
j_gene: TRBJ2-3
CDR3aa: CASREGLAGVSSTDTQYF
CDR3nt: TGTGCCAGCAGAGAAGGGCTAGCGGGGGTTTCTAGCACAGATACGCAGTATTTT

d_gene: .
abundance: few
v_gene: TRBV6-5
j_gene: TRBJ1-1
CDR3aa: CASSYEQGTEAFF
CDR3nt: TGTGCCAGCAGTTACGAACAGGGCACTGAAGCTTTCTTT

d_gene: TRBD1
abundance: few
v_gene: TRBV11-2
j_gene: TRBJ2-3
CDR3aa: CASSPDRGSPGNTDTQYF
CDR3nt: TGTGCCAGCAGTCCCGACAGGGGGTCACCCGGTAACACAGATACGCAGTATTTT

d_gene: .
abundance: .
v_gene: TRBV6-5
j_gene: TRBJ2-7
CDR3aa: CASGPPTYEQYF
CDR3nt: TGTGCCAGCGGTCCACCTACCTACGAGCAGTACTTC

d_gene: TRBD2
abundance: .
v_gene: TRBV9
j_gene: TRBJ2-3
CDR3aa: CASSVRSGGLTDTQYF
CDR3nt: TGTGCCAGCAGCGTCCGTAGCGGGGGACTCACAGATACGCAGTATTTT

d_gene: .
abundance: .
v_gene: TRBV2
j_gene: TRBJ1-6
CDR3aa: CASSAGNTPLHF
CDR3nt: TGTGCCAGCAGTGCAGGGAATACACCCCTCCACTTT

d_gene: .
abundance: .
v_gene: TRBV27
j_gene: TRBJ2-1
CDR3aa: CASSLNRVHNEQFF
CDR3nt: TGTGCCAGCAGTTTAAACCGGGTCCACAATGAGCAGTTCTTC

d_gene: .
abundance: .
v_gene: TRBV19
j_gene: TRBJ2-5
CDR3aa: CASSSRQGGKGETQYF
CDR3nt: TGTGCCAGTAGTAGTAGGCAGGGCGGTAAGGGAGAGACCCAGTACTTC

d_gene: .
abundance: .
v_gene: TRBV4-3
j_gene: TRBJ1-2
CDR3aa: CASSQDPTPSRGYTF
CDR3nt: TGCGCCAGCAGCCAAGATCCGACCCCCTCCAGGGGCTACACCTTC

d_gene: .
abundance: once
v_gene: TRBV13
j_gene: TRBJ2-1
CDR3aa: CASSLVQGPGPLHYNEQFF
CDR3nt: TGTGCCAGCAGCTTAGTACAGGGCCCCGGCCCCCTACACTACAATGAGCAGTTCTTC

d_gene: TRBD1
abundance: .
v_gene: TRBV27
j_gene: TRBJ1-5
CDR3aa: CASSSVGARDRNSNQPQHF
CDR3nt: TGTGCCAGCAGTTCCGTCGGAGCAAGGGACAGAAATAGCAATCAGCCCCAGCATTTT

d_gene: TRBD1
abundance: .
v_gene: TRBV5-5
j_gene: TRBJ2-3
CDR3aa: CASSRTGSSTDTQYF
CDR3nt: TGTGCCAGCAGCCGGACAGGATCTAGCACAGATACGCAGTATTTT

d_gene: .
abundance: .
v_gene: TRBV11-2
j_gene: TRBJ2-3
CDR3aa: CASSLGAWQFSTDTQYF
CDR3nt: TGTGCCAGCAGCTTAGGGGCTTGGCAGTTTTCCACAGATACGCAGTATTTT

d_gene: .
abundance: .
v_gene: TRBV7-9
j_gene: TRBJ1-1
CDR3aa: CASSFSGMRNTEAFF
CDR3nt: TGTGCCAGCAGCTTCTCGGGGATGAGGAACACTGAAGCTTTCTTT

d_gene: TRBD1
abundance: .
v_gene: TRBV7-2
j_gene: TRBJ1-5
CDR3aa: CASKAPGGKNQPQHF
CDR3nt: TGTGCCAGCAAGGCCCCAGGGGGAAAGAATCAGCCCCAGCATTTT

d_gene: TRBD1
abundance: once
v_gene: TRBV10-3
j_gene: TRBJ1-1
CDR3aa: CAISGGDRKAFF
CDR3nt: TGTGCCATCAGTGGGGGGGACAGGAAGGCTTTCTTT

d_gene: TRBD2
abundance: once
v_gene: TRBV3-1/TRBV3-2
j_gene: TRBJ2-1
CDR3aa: CASSQVLAGGRNEQFF
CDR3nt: TGTGCCAGCAGCCAAGTGCTAGCGGGGGGCCGGAATGAGCAGTTCTTC

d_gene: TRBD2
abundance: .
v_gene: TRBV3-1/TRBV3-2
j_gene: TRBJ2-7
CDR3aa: CASSQTGGSYEQYF
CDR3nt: TGTGCCAGCAGCCAAACGGGGGGATCCTACGAGCAGTACTTC

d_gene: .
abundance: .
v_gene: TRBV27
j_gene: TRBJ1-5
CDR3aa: CASRRGQLGQPQHF
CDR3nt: TGTGCCAGCAGGCGAGGACAGTTGGGTCAGCCCCAGCATTTT

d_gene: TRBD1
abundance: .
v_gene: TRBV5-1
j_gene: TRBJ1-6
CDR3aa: CASGTQGAGNSPLHF
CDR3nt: TGCGCCAGCGGGACACAGGGGGCCGGGAATTCACCCCTCCACTTT

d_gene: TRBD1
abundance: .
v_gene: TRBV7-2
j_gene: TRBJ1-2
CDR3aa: CASSSRTGESGYTF
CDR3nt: TGTGCCAGCAGCTCTCGGACAGGGGAGAGTGGCTACACCTTC

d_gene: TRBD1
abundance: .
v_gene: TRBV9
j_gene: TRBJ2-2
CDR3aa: CASNGQGAGGELFF
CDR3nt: TGTGCCAGCAACGGACAGGGGGCTGGCGGGGAGCTGTTTTTT

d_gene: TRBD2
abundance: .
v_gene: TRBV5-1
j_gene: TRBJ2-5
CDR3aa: CASSFNIAGGQETQYF
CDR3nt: TGCGCCAGCAGCTTCAATATAGCCGGGGGGCAAGAGACCCAGTACTTC

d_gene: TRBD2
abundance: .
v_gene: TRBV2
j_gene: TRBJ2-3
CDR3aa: CASLGFERGGTDTQYF
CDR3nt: TGTGCCAGCCTCGGGTTCGAGCGGGGGGGAACAGATACGCAGTATTTT

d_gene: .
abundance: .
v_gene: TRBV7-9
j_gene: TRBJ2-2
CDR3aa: CASSSDSTGELFF
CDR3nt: TGTGCCAGCAGTAGTGACTCCACCGGGGAGCTGTTTTTT

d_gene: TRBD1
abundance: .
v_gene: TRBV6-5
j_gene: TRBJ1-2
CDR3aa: CASSSITGTGFYGYTF
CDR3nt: TGTGCCAGCAGTTCTATCACTGGGACAGGCTTCTATGGCTACACCTTC

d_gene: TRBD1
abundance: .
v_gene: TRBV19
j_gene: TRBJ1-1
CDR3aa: CASSRDRVGTEAFF
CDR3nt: TGTGCCAGTAGCCGGGACAGGGTGGGCACTGAAGCTTTCTTT

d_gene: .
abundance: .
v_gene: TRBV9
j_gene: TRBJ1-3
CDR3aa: CASSVVGRSSGNTIYF
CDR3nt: TGTGCCAGCAGCGTAGTCGGTCGGTCCTCTGGAAACACCATATATTTT

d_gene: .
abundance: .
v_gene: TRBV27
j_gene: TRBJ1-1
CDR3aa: CASRQQGGTEAFF
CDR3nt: TGTGCCAGCAGACAACAGGGTGGGACTGAAGCTTTCTTT

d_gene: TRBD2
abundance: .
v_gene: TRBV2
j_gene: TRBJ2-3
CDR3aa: CASSGRGDAKDTQYF
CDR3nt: TGTGCCAGCAGTGGGCGGGGGGACGCGAAAGATACGCAGTATTTT

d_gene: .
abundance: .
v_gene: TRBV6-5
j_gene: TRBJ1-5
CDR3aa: CASTLSRGNQPQHF
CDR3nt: TGTGCCAGCACCCTCTCGAGGGGCAATCAGCCCCAGCATTTT

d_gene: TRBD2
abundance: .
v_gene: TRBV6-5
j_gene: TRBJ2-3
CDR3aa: CASTTSGGTNTQYF
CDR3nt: TGTGCCAGCACGACTAGCGGGGGGACGAATACGCAGTATTTT

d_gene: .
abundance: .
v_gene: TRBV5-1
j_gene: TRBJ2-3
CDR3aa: CASTDTGGAITDTQYF
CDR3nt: TGCGCCAGCACCGACACCGGCGGGGCGATCACAGATACGCAGTATTTT

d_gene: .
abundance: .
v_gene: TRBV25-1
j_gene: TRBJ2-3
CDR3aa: CASSEGGTGTDTQYF
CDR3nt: TGTGCCAGCAGTGAAGGTGGTACTGGCACAGATACGCAGTATTTT

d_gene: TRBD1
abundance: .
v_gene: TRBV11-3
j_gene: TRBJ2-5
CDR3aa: CASSRTRTGTRVKETQYF
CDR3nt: TGTGCCAGCAGCCGTACTAGGACAGGGACGAGGGTGAAAGAGACCCAGTACTTC

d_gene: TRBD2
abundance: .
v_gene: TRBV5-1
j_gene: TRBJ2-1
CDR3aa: CASSMTSGGAVDEQFF
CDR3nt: TGCGCCAGCAGCATGACTAGCGGGGGGGCGGTGGATGAGCAGTTCTTC

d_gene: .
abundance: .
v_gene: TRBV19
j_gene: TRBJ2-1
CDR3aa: CASSTQGNEQFF
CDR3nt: TGTGCCAGTAGTACGCAGGGAAATGAGCAGTTCTTC

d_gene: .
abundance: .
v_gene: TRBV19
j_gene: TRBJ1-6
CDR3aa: CASSILPGVNSPLHF
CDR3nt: TGTGCCAGTAGTATCCTACCCGGAGTCAATTCACCCCTCCACTTT

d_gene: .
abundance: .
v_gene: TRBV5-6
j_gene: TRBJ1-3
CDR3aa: CASSLGSGNSGNTIYF
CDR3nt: TGTGCCAGCAGCTTGGGCTCAGGGAACTCTGGAAACACCATATATTTT

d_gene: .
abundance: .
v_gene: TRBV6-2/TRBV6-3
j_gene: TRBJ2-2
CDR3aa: CASSYTANTGELFF
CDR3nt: TGTGCCAGCAGTTACACGGCGAACACCGGGGAGCTGTTTTTT

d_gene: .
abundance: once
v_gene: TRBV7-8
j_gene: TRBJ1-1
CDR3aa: CASRGNTEAFF
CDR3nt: TGTGCCAGCCGGGGGAACACTGAAGCTTTCTTT

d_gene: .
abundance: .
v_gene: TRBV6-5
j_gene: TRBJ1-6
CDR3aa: CASTPGPYNSPLHF
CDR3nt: TGTGCCAGCACTCCAGGGCCCTACAATTCACCCCTCCACTTT

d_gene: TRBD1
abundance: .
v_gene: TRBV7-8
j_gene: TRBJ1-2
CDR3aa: CASSWDRGLGYTF
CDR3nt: TGTGCCAGCAGCTGGGACAGGGGGCTTGGCTACACCTTC

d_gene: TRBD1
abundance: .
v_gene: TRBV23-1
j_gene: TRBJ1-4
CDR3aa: CASSHPETGDGEKLFF
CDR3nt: TGCGCCAGCAGTCACCCCGAGACAGGGGATGGAGAAAAACTGTTTTTT

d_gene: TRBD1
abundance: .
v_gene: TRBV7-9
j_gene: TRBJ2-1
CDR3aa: CASSLEGTGWDNEQFF
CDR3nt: TGTGCCAGCAGCTTAGAAGGGACAGGGTGGGACAATGAGCAGTTCTTC